This TCR beta chain was sequenced for a study of shared clonotypes between healthy human individuals. Clones were sequenced by immunoSEQ multiplex PCR, and TCRdb holds only the in-frame ones, with some missing. This repertoire shows 2 million to 2.5 million clones, roughly 96% found once; its top ten account for under 0.15%. The CDR3 extends over 16 amino acids. Trimming pared 0 bases from V and 4 bases from J, leaving 13 bases between. Germline lookup yields CDR1 LGHNA and CDR2 YSLEER. Sequencing was performed on naive CD4+ T cells sorted from blood. Subset meaning: CD45RA+ positively selected. The chain carries TRBV4-3 and TRBJ2-1; D remains unclear. The receptor was isolated from a young man in good health. The chain's CDR3 is CASSQDLGAAYNEQFF. Here the CDR3 DNA reads TGCGCCAGCAGCCAAGATCTAGGCGCAGCATACAATGAGCAGTTCTTC.